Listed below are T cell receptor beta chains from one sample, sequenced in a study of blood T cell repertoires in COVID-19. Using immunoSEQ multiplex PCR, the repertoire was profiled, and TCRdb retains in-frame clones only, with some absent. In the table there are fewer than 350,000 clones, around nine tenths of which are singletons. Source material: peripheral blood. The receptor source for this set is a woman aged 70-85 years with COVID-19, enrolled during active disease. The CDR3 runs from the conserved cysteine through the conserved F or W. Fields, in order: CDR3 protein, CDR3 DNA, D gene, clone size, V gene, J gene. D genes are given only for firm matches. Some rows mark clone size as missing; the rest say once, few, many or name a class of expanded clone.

CASSGLQLEQYF	TGTGCCAGCAGTGGATTGCAACTAGAGCAGTACTTC	NA	NA	TRBV2	TRBJ2-7
CASAGQGLGGTQYF	TGTGCCAGCGCCGGACAGGGCCTCGGAGGTACGCAGTATTTT	TRBD1	once	TRBV28	TRBJ2-3
CASSLTATGTGNTIYF	TGTGCCAGCAGCTTAACCGCGACAGGGACTGGAAACACCATATATTTT	TRBD1	NA	TRBV7-2	TRBJ1-3
CASSKLTGDSYEQYF	TGTGCCAGTAGTAAGCTGACAGGGGACTCCTACGAGCAGTACTTC	TRBD1	NA	TRBV19	TRBJ2-7
CASTQGLSPLHF	TGTGCCAGCACCCAGGGGTTGTCACCCCTCCACTTT	NA	NA	TRBV11-2	TRBJ1-6
CATSLFSGVDTGELFF	TGTGCCACCAGTCTGTTTAGCGGGGTTGACACCGGGGAGCTGTTTTTT	TRBD2	NA	TRBV24-1	TRBJ2-2
CASEKDPCRRIASLLVALHF	TGTGCCAGCGAAAAGGATCCCTGCCGAAGGATCGCGAGCCTTCTAGTAGCCCTCCACTTT	NA	NA	TRBV21-1	TRBJ1-6
CASSKAGLRDEQYF	TGTGCCAGCAGCAAAGCCGGCTTACGGGACGAGCAGTACTTC	NA	NA	TRBV21-1	TRBJ2-7
CASSLGGRENTEAFF	TGTGCCAGCAGCTTGGGAGGGCGAGAGAACACTGAAGCTTTCTTT	NA	NA	TRBV5-4	TRBJ1-1
CASSLWLAAEQFF	TGTGCCAGCAGTTTATGGTTGGCGGCTGAGCAGTTCTTC	NA	NA	TRBV27	TRBJ2-1
CASSYPSAGNYGYTF	TGTGCCAGCAGTTACCCCTCGGCAGGTAACTATGGCTACACCTTC	NA	NA	TRBV6-5	TRBJ1-2
CASSQQDYQPQHF	TGTGCCAGCTCACAACAGGATTATCAGCCCCAGCATTTT	NA	NA	TRBV18	TRBJ1-5
CASSLGQQYEQYF	TGTGCCAGCAGCCTTGGACAGCAATACGAGCAGTACTTC	NA	NA	TRBV11-2	TRBJ2-7
CASSSDRSTGNTIYF	TGTGCCAGCAGTTCTGACAGGTCCACTGGAAACACCATATATTTT	NA	few	TRBV5-5	TRBJ1-3
CASRRRGHTGELFF	TGTGCCAGCAGGCGGAGGGGGCACACCGGGGAGCTGTTTTTT	NA	NA	TRBV19	TRBJ2-2
CASSLVGRENQPQHF	TGTGCCAGCAGCTTAGTGGGGAGGGAAAATCAGCCCCAGCATTTT	NA	NA	TRBV11-2	TRBJ1-5
CASSWTGVSSNQPQHF	TGTGCCAGCAGTTGGACAGGGGTGAGTAGCAATCAGCCCCAGCATTTT	TRBD1	NA	TRBV6-2/TRBV6-3	TRBJ1-5
CASSDGLQREKLFF	TGTGCCAGCAGTGACGGTCTGCAGCGAGAAAAACTGTTTTTT	NA	NA	TRBV6-2/TRBV6-3	TRBJ1-4
CASSLGAETTYGYTF	TGCGCCAGCAGCTTGGGGGCAGAGACGACCTATGGCTACACCTTC	NA	NA	TRBV5-1	TRBJ1-2
CASSLASGGAEWNEQFF	TGTGCCAGCAGCTTAGCGAGCGGGGGGGCCGAGTGGAATGAGCAGTTCTTC	TRBD2	once	TRBV7-2	TRBJ2-1
CAWSLGAVGTEAFF	TGTGCCTGGAGTCTGGGGGCGGTCGGCACTGAAGCTTTCTTT	NA	NA	TRBV30	TRBJ1-1
CASSLGGVQETQYF	TGCGCCAGCAGCTTAGGCGGGGTTCAAGAGACCCAGTACTTC	NA	once	TRBV5-1	TRBJ2-5
CASGLVQGAAGYTF	TGTGCTAGTGGTTTGGTACAGGGGGCAGCCGGCTACACCTTC	TRBD1	NA	TRBV12-5	TRBJ1-2
CASSLDRGARGSPLHF	TGTGCCAGCAGCTTAGATCGGGGGGCGCGTGGCTCACCCCTCCACTTT	NA	NA	TRBV7-2	TRBJ1-6
CASSQEGGANYGYTF	TGTGCCAGCAGCCAAGAAGGGGGCGCAAACTATGGCTACACCTTC	TRBD1	NA	TRBV3-1/TRBV3-2	TRBJ1-2
CATSDSRNQPQHF	TGTGCCACCAGTGATTCTCGGAATCAGCCCCAGCATTTT	NA	NA	TRBV24-1	TRBJ1-5
CASSDRDTEAFF	TGTGCCAGCAGCGACAGGGATACTGAAGCTTTCTTT	TRBD1	NA	TRBV3-1/TRBV3-2	TRBJ1-1
CASSPLGARLGELFF	TGCGCCAGCAGCCCCTTAGGGGCCCGACTCGGGGAGCTGTTTTTT	NA	NA	TRBV4-3	TRBJ2-2
CASSQDPQGGFNEQFF	TGTGCCAGCAGCCAAGATCCACAGGGGGGTTTCAATGAGCAGTTCTTC	TRBD1	NA	TRBV3-1/TRBV3-2	TRBJ2-1
CASSRAMGGQGLSDTQYF	TGTGCCAGCAGCCGCGCAATGGGGGGACAGGGACTTTCAGATACGCAGTATTTT	TRBD1	NA	TRBV3-1/TRBV3-2	TRBJ2-3
CASSLVPSGVGSYTF	TGCGCCAGCAGCTTGGTTCCTTCAGGGGTGGGGAGCTACACCTTC	NA	few	TRBV5-1	TRBJ1-2
CATSDSWRNEQFF	TGTGCCACCAGTGATTCCTGGAGGAATGAGCAGTTCTTC	NA	once	TRBV24-1	TRBJ2-1
CASSLNGVTTYEQYF	TGTGCCAGCAGCTTAAACGGAGTGACGACCTACGAGCAGTACTTC	NA	NA	TRBV7-9	TRBJ2-7
CASSVRQGSDGYTF	TGTGCCAGCAGCGTCCGACAGGGTTCAGATGGCTACACCTTC	TRBD1	NA	TRBV9	TRBJ1-2
CASSVGGQSYNEQFF	TGTGCCAGCAGCGTAGGAGGACAGAGCTACAATGAGCAGTTCTTC	NA	NA	TRBV9	TRBJ2-1
CATLRNEESYEQYF	TGTGCCACCCTACGAAACGAGGAGTCCTACGAGCAGTACTTC	NA	NA	TRBV10-3	TRBJ2-7
CASSESRGSSNQPQHF	TGCGCCAGCAGTGAGTCTAGAGGGTCTAGCAATCAGCCCCAGCATTTT	NA	NA	TRBV10-2	TRBJ1-5
CASSPRAGADVMNTEAFF	TGCGCCAGCAGCCCCCGGGCGGGAGCAGATGTCATGAACACTGAAGCTTTCTTT	NA	NA	TRBV5-1	TRBJ1-1
CAWSYQGITEAFF	TGTGCCTGGAGTTACCAGGGTATCACTGAAGCTTTCTTT	NA	once	TRBV30	TRBJ1-1
CASSLLSGGEDTQYF	TGTGCCAGCAGTTTACTAAGCGGGGGGGAAGATACGCAGTATTTT	TRBD2	NA	TRBV28	TRBJ2-3
CASSQGRGEKLFF	TGTGCCAGCAGCCAAGGGAGGGGTGAAAAACTGTTTTTT	NA	NA	TRBV3-1/TRBV3-2	TRBJ1-4
CASSRDSPNYGYTF	TGTGCCAGCAGTCGGGACAGTCCTAACTATGGCTACACCTTC	TRBD1	NA	TRBV6-5	TRBJ1-2
CASSARIGGDEKLFF	TGTGCCAGCAGCGCCCGGATTGGGGGCGATGAAAAACTGTTTTTT	NA	once	TRBV9	TRBJ1-4
CASSLGQGAIYEQYF	TGTGCCAGCAGCTTGGGACAGGGGGCGATTTACGAGCAGTACTTC	TRBD1	NA	TRBV7-3	TRBJ2-7
CSASSGKVVQPQHF	TGCAGTGCTAGTTCAGGGAAGGTTGTTCAGCCCCAGCATTTT	NA	NA	TRBV20-1	TRBJ1-5
CASSSVNQPQHF	TGTGCCAGCAGCTCCGTCAATCAGCCCCAGCATTTT	NA	NA	TRBV6-2/TRBV6-3	TRBJ1-5
CASRLATGRRNTIYF	TGTGCAAGTCGCTTAGCTACAGGACGCAGAAACACCATATATTTT	NA	once	TRBV12-2	TRBJ1-3
CATSDSRRTYEQYF	TGTGCCACCAGTGATTCTAGACGGACCTACGAGCAGTACTTC	NA	NA	TRBV24-1	TRBJ2-7
CASSQGPGPSSYEQYF	TGCGCCAGCAGTCAAGGACCAGGGCCTAGCTCCTACGAGCAGTACTTC	NA	NA	TRBV23-1	TRBJ2-7
CASSERTGNSPLHF	TGTGCCAGCAGTGAAAGGACGGGAAATTCACCCCTCCACTTT	NA	few	TRBV6-1	TRBJ1-6
CASSELGTGYSEAFF	TGTGCCAGCAGTGAACTAGGGACAGGGTACTCTGAAGCTTTCTTT	TRBD1	few	TRBV2	TRBJ1-1
CASSLSFTGGTEAFF	TGTGCCAGCAGCTTGTCGTTTACAGGGGGGACTGAAGCTTTCTTT	TRBD1	few	TRBV7-2	TRBJ1-1
CASSIESYGNQPQHF	TGTGCCAGTAGTATTGAGTCTTATGGCAATCAGCCCCAGCATTTT	NA	NA	TRBV19	TRBJ1-5
CAWATGQGVSEQYF	TGTGCCTGGGCGACGGGACAGGGGGTCTCCGAGCAGTACTTC	TRBD1	NA	TRBV30	TRBJ2-7
CASSLAQVRGEAFF	TGTGCCAGCAGCTTAGCCCAGGTACGGGGAGAAGCTTTCTTT	NA	NA	TRBV7-9	TRBJ1-1
CASSVVQGGYEQYF	TGTGCCAGTAGCGTTGTACAGGGGGGCTACGAGCAGTACTTC	TRBD1	NA	TRBV19	TRBJ2-7
CASSQERQYFYEQYF	TGCGCCAGCAGCCAAGAGCGACAGTATTTCTACGAGCAGTACTTC	NA	NA	TRBV4-3	TRBJ2-7
CASSLATSGVRDEQYF	TGTGCCAGCAGCTTAGCCACTAGCGGGGTCAGGGACGAGCAGTACTTC	TRBD2	NA	TRBV7-2	TRBJ2-7
CSVGGDSTNYGYTF	TGCAGCGTTGGTGGGGACAGCACTAACTATGGCTACACCTTC	TRBD1	NA	TRBV29-1	TRBJ1-2
CASSSETGPYGYTF	TGCGCCAGCAGCTCCGAGACAGGTCCCTATGGCTACACCTTC	NA	NA	TRBV5-1	TRBJ1-2